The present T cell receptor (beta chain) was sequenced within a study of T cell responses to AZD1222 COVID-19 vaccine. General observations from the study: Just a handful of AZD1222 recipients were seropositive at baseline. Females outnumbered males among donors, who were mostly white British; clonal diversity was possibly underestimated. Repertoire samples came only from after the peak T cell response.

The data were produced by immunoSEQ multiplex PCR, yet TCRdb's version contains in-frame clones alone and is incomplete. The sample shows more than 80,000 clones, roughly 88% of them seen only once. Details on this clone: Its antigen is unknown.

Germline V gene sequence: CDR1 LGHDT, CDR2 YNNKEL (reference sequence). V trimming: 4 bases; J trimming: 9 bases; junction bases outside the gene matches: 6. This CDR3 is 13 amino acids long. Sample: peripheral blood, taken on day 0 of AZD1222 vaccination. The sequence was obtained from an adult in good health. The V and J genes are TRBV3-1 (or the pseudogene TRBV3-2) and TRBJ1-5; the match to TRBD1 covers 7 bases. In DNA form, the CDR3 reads TGTGCCAGCAGCCGACAGGGCCGTGGGCCCCAGCATTTT. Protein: CASSRQGRGPQHF.